Sequencing of this TCR beta chain was carried out in a study of cytomegalovirus exposure and HLA in healthy donors. Findings of the study overall: Subsequent analysis revealed that first-cohort TCR clusters tended to co-occur in the 120 or so validation repertoires.

With regard to this clone: Its antigen is unidentified.

The CDR3 runs to 13 residues. Germline lookup yields CDR1 MRHNA and CDR2 SNTAGT. The junction had 9 bases not matched to a gene; V was cut back by 6 bases and J by 8 bases. This table comes from immunoSEQ multiplex PCR, and its TCRdb copy is limited to in-frame clones, with some not included. The data hold 78,000 or so clones, with almost 97% observed a single time. V is TRBV6-4 and J is TRBJ1-2; 7 nucleotides match TRBD1. The source material was PBMCs. The receptor's source is a man younger than 30 in good health and CMV-seropositive. The CDR3 is CASSPRQGAGYTF. CDR3 sequence (DNA): TGTGCCAGCAGCCCTCGACAGGGTGCAGGCTACACCTTC.